This entry is about one TCR beta chain. No antigen is known for it. The record originates from a study of cytomegalovirus exposure and HLA in healthy donors. With 60 Vbeta and 13 Jbeta primers, the PCR was carried out. Generated by immunoSEQ multiplex PCR, the TCRdb table keeps only in-frame clones and is missing some. This sample's table has around 140,000 clones. V dropped 2 bases and J dropped 2 bases, with 10 bases sitting between them. From germline, CDR1 is MNHEY and CDR2 SMNVEV (reference sequence). This CDR3 comprises 14 residues. Study-level points and caveats: TCR beta chains numbering about 160 were designated cytomegalovirus-associated.

The sequence came from a male donor in good health and CMV-seronegative. Sequences were obtained from PBMCs. This rearrangement joins TRBV27 to TRBJ2-7, with D maybe TRBD1 (5 bases). The CDR3 DNA sequence: TGTGCCAGCAGTTTAACAGGTGTTGCCTACGAGCAGTACTTC. This codes for CASSLTGVAYEQYF.